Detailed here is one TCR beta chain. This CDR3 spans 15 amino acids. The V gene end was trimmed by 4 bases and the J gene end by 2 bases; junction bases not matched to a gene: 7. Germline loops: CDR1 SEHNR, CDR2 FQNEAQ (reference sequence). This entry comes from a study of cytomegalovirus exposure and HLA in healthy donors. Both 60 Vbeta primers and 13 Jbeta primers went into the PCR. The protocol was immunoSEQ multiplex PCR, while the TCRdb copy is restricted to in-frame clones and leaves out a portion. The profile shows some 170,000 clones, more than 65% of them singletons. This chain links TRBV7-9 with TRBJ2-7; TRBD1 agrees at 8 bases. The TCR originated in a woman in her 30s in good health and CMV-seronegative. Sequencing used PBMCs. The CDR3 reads CASSYQDRAPYEQYF. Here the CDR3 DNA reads TGTGCCAGCAGCTACCAGGACAGGGCCCCCTACGAGCAGTACTTC.